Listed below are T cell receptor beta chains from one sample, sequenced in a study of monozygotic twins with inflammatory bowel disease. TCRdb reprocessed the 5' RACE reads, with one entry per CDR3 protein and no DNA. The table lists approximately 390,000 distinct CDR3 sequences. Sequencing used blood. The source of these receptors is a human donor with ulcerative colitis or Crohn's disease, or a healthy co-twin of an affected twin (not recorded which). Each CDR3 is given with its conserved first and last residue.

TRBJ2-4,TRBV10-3,CAISEGTGTTNQNIQYF
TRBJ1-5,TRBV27,CASRRVGYSNQPQHF
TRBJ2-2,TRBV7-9,CASSLRAGGSGELFF
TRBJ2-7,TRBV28,CASNAGGRYEQYF
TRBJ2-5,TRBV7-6,CASSLGPAGETQYF
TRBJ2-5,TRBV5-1,CASSTRRQSNQETQYF
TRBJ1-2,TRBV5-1,CASSTVPGTNYGYTF
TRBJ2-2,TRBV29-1,CSVGQGADTGELFF
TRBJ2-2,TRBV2,CASTLAGGPPGELFF
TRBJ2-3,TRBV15,CATSRDRSGLWDTQYF
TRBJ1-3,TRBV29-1,CSVETGRDTIYF
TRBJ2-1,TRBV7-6,CASTTDRTSGSYEQFF
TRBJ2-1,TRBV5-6,CASSLEISGQGSYNEQFF
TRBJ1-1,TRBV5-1,CASRPSNTDSSEAFF
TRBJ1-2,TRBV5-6,CASSFKSGDGYTF
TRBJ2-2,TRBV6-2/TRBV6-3,CASSYSNARTGARTGELFF
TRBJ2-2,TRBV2,CASSAEGSETGELFF
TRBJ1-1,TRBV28,CASRTLQGSTEAFF
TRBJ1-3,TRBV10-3,CAISESGPNSGNTIYF
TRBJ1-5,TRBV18,CASSSDEGVYQPQHF
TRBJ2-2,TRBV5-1,CASSYALAGDGELFF
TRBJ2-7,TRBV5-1,CASSSSFNEQYF
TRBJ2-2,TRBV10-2,CASSGQRNTGELFF